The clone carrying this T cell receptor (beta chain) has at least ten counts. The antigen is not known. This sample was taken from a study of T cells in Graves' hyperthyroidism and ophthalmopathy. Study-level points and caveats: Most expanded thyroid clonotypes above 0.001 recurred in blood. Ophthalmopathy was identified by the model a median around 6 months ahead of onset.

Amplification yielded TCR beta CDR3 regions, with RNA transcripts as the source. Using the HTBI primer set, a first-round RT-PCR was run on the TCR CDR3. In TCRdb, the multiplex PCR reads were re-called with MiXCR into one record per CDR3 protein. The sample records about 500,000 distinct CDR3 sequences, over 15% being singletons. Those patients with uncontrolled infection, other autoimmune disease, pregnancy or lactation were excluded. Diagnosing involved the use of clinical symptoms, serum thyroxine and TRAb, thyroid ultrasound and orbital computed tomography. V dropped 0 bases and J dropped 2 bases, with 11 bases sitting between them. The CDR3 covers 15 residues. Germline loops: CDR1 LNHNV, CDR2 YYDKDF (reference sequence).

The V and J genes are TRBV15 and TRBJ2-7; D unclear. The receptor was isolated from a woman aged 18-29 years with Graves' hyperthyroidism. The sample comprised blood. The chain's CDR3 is CATSRDLPGTYEQYF. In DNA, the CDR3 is TGTGCCACCAGCAGAGATCTTCCGGGCACCTACGAGCAGTACTTC.